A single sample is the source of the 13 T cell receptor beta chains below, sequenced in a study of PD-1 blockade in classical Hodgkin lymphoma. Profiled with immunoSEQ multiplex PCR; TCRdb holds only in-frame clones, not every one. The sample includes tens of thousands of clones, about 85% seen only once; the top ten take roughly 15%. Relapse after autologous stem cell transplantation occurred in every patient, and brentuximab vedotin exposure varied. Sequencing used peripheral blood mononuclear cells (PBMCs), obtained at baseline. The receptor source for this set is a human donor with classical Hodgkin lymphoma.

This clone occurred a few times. DNA of the CDR3: TGTGCCAGCAGCCAAGACAGGAACACTGAAGCTTTCTTT. It yields the protein CASSQDRNTEAFF. The chain couples TRBV14 to TRBJ1-1; D not certain. CDR3 length equals 13 residues. Deletions cut 0 bases from V and 1 base from J, with 3 bases between. Germline assignment: CDR1 SGHDN and CDR2 FVKESK.

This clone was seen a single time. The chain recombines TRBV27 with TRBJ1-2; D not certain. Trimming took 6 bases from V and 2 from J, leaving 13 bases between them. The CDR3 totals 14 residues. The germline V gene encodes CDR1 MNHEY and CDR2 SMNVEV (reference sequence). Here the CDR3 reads CASRAADFNYGYTF. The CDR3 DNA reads TGTGCCAGCAGGGCCGCGGACTTCAACTATGGCTACACCTTC.

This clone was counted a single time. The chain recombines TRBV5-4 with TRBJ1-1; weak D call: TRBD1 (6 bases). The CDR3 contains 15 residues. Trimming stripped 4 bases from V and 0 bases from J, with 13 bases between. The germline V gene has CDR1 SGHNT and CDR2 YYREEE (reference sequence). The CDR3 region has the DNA TGTGCCAGCAGCGTGGGACACCTCCTGAACACTGAAGCTTTCTTT. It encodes CASSVGHLLNTEAFF.

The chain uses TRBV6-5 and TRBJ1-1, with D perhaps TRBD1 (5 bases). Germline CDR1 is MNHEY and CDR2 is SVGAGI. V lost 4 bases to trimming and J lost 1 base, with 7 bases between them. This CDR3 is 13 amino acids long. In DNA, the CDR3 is TGTGCCAGCAGTTGGGGGAGGAACACTGAAGCTTTCTTT. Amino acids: CASSWGRNTEAFF.

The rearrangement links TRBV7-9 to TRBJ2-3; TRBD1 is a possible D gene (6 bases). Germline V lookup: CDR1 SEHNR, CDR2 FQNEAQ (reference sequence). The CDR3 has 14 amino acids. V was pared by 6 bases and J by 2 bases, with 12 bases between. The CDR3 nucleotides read TGTGCCAGCAGGCAGGACAGCCACACAGATACGCAGTATTTT. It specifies CASRQDSHTDTQYF.

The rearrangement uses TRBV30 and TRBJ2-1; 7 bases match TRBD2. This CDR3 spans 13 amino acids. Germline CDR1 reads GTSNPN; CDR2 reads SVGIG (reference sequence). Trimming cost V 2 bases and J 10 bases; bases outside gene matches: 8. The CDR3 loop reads CAWSSGNNWEQFF. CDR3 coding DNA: TGTGCCTGGAGTAGCGGGAACAATTGGGAGCAGTTCTTC.

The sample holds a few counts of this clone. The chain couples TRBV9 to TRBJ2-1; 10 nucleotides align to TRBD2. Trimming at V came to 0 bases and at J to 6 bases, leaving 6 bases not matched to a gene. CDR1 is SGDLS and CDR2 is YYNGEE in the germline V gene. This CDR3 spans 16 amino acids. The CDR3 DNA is TGTGCCAGCAGCGTAGTTGCTAGCGGGAGAGTCAATGAGCAGTTCTTC. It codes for CASSVVASGRVNEQFF.

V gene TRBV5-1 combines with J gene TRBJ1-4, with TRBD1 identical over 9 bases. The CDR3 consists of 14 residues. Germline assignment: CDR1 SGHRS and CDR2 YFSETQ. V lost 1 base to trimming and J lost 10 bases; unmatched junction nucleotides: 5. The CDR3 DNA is TGCGCCAGCAGCTTGTCACAGGGGGCAGGAAAACTGTTTTTT. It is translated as CASSLSQGAGKLFF.

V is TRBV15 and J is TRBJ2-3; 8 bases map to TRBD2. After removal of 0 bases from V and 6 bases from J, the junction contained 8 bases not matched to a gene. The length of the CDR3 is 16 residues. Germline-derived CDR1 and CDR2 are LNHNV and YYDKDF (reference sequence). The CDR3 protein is CATSRDGGSGSDTQYF. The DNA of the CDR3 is TGTGCCACCAGCAGAGATGGTGGAAGCGGGAGTGATACGCAGTATTTT.

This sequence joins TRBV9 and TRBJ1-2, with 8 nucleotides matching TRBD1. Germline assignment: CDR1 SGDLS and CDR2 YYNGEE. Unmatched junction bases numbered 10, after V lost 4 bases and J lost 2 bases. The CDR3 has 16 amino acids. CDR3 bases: TGTGCCAGCAGCCCTGGGGGGCAGGGGGCGAACTATGGCTACACCTTC. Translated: CASSPGGQGANYGYTF.

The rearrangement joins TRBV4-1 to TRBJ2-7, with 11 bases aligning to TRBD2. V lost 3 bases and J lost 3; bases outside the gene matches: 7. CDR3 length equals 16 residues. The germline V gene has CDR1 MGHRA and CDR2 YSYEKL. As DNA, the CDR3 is TGCGCCAGCAGCCAGCCGACTAGCGGGAAGGTCTACGAGCAGTACTTC. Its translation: CASSQPTSGKVYEQYF.

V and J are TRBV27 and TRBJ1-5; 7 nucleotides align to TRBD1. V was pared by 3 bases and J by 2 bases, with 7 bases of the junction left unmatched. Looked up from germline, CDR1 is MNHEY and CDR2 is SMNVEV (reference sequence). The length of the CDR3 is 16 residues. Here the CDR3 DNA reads TGTGCCAGCAGTTTGACAGGGCCCCCGGGCAATCAGCCCCAGCATTTT. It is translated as CASSLTGPPGNQPQHF.

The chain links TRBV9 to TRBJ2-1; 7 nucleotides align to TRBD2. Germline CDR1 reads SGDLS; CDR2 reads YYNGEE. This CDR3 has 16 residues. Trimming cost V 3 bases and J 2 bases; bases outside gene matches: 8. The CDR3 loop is CASSEGLAVTYNEQFF. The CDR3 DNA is TGTGCCAGCAGCGAAGGCCTAGCGGTTACCTACAATGAGCAGTTCTTC. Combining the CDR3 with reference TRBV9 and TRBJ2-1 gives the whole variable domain DSGVTQTPKHLITATGQRVTLRCSPRSGDLSVYWYQQSLDQGLQFLIQYYNGEERAKGNILERFSAQQFPDLHSELNLSSLELGDSALYFCASSEGLAVTYNEQFFGPGTRLTVL.